The entry below describes one T cell receptor beta chain. Its antigen is not known. Here immunoSEQ multiplex PCR was the method, and the copy in TCRdb shows in-frame clones only, minus some. The sample lists roughly 1.5 million clones, 95% to 99% occurring once. Donors were healthy HIV-negative adults without recently reported acute infections or vaccinations. Into CD45RA+ naive and CD45RA-negative memory subsets, the CD4+ cells were split. V was trimmed by 5 bases and J by 9 bases, leaving 8 bases between them. The CDR3 has 11 amino acids. CDR1 is SGHVS, CDR2 FNYEAQ, per germline. The data were taken from a study of shared clonotypes between healthy human individuals. Study-wide results and caveats: Non-shared clonotypes had lower generation probabilities than clonotypes shared by all four sorted-subset donors.

This receptor was identified in a man aged 25-45 years in good health. The rearrangement joins TRBV7-6 to TRBJ2-1; D is unresolved. Sequenced sample: naive CD4+ T cells sorted from blood. Subset in this sample: CD45RA+ positively selected. The CDR3 reads CASSLGPEQFF. The CDR3 nucleotides read TGTGCCAGCAGCCTAGGCCCTGAGCAGTTCTTC.